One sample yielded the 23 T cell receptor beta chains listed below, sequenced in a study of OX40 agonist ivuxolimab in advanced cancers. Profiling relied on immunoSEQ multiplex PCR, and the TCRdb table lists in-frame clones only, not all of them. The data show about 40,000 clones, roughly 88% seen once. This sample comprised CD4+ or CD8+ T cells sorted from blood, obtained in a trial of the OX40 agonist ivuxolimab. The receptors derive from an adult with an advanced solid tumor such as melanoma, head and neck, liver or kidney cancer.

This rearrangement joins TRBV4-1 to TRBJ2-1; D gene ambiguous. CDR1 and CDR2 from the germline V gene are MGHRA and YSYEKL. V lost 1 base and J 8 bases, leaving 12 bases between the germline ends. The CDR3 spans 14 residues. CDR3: CASSQGPVGYEQFF. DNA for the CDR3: TGCGCCAGCAGCCAAGGTCCCGTCGGGTATGAGCAGTTCTTC.

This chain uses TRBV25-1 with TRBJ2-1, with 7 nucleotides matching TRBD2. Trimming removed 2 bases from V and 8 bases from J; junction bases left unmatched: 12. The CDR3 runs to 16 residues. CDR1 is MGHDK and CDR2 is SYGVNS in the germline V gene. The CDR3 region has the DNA TGTGCCAGCAGTGAAGATTCCGGACTAGTAGGTGATGAGCAGTTCTTC. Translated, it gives CASSEDSGLVGDEQFF.

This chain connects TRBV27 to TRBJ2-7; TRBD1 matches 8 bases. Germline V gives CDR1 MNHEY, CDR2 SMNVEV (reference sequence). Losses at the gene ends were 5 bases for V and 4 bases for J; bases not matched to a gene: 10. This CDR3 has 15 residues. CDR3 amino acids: CASSLTGGFKYEQYF. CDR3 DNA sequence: TGTGCCAGCAGTCTTACAGGGGGGTTTAAGTACGAGCAGTACTTC.

The chain's CDR3 is CASSISVGQPQHF. The DNA for the CDR3 is TGTGCCAGCAGTATCTCCGTGGGTCAGCCCCAGCATTTT. This chain uses TRBV27 with TRBJ1-5; no firm D call. The CDR3 sequence is 13 residues long. V gave up 5 bases and J gave up 6 bases, with 11 bases separating them. Germline values: CDR1 MNHEY, CDR2 SMNVEV (reference sequence).

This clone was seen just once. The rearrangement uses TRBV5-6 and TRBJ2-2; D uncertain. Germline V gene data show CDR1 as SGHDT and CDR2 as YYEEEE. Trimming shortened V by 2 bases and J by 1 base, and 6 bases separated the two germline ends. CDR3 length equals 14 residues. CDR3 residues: CASSLSRNTGELFF. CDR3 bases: TGTGCCAGCAGCTTATCCAGGAACACCGGGGAGCTGTTTTTT.

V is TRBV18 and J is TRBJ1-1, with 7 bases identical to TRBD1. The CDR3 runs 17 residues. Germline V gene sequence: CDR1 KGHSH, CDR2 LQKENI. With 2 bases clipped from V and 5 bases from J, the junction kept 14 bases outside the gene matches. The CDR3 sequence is CASSPSPGDPGGTEAFF. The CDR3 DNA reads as TGTGCCAGCTCACCATCACCAGGTGATCCAGGGGGGACTGAAGCTTTCTTT.

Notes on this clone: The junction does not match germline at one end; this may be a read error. CDR3 protein: CASSLVFGSTGELFF. DNA of the CDR3: TGTGCTAGCAGCTTAGTTTTTGGTAGCACCGGGGAGCTGTTTTTT. The chain couples TRBV7-7 to TRBJ2-2; D is undetermined. This CDR3 comprises 15 residues. Germline-derived CDR1 and CDR2 are SSHAT and FNYEAQ (reference sequence).

The CDR3 DNA sequence: TGTGCCAGCAGTTACTCGAATAGCGGGTACACAGATACGCAGTATTTT. Protein: CASSYSNSGYTDTQYF. This chain links TRBV6-5 with TRBJ2-3, with 7 bases matching TRBD2. Germline loops: CDR1 MNHEY, CDR2 SVGAGI. The trim removed 0 bases at V and 2 bases at J, leaving 5 bases unmatched. The CDR3 is 16 amino acids.

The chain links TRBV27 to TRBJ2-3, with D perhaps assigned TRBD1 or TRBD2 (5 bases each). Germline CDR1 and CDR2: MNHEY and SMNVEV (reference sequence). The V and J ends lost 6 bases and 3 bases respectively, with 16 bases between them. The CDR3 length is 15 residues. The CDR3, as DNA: TGTGCCAGCAGAGCCTCCGGGACCCCTACAGATACGCAGTATTTT. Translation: CASRASGTPTDTQYF.

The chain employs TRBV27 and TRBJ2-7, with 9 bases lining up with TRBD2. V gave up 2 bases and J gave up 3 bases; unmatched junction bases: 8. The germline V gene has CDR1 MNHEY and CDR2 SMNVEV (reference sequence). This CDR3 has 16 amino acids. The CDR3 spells CASSLQAGGPIYEQYF. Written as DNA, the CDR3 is TGTGCCAGCAGTTTACAAGCGGGAGGTCCAATCTACGAGCAGTACTTC.

The chain's CDR3 is CASSLATVFRGDTQYF. The CDR3 nucleotides read TGCGCCAGCAGCTTGGCGACAGTTTTCCGAGGAGATACGCAGTATTTT. The chain employs TRBV5-1 and TRBJ2-3; weak D call: TRBD1 (5 bases). The V end was cut by 0 bases, the J end by 5 bases, with 16 bases between. CDR3 length: 16 residues. Germline V gene data show CDR1 as SGHRS and CDR2 as YFSETQ.

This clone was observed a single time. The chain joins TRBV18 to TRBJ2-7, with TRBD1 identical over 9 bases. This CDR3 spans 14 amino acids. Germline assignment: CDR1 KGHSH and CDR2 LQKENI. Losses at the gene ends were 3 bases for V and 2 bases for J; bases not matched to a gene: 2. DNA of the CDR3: TGTGCCAGCTCACCGGGACAGGGCCCCTACGAGCAGTACTTC. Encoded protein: CASSPGQGPYEQYF.

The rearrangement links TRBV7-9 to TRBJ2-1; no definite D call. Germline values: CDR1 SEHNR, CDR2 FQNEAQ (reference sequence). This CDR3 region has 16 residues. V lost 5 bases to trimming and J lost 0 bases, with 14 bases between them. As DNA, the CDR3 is TGTGCCAGCAGCCCCCTCAAATCCCCCTCCTACAATGAGCAGTTCTTC. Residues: CASSPLKSPSYNEQFF.

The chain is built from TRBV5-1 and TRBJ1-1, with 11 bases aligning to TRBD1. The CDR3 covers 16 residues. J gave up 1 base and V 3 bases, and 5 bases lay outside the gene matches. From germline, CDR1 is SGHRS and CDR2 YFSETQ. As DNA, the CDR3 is TGCGCCAGCAGCTACAGGACAGGGGGCCAGAACACTGAAGCTTTCTTT. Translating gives CASSYRTGGQNTEAFF.

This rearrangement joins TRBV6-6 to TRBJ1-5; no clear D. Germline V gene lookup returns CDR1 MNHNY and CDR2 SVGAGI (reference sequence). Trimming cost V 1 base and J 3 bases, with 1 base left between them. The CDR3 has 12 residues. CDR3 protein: CASSYFNQPQHF. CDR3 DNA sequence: TGTGCCAGCAGTTACTTCAATCAGCCCCAGCATTTT.

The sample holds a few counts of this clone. The CDR3 loop reads CASSDSGSSGELFF. The CDR3 nucleotides read TGTGCCAGCAGTGACTCGGGGAGCTCCGGGGAGCTGTTTTTT. The chain combines TRBV6-4 with TRBJ2-2; possible D gene TRBD2, 5 bases. The V gene's germline CDR1 is MRHNA and CDR2 SNTAGT. This CDR3 has 14 residues. The V end lost 0 bases, the J end lost 6 bases, and 8 bases lay between the germline ends.

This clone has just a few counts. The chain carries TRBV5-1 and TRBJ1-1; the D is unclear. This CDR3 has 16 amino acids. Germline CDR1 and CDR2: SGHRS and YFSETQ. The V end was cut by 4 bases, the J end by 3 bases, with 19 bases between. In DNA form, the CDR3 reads TGCGCCAGCAGCCTCACGGCGACCCACCGGGACACTGAAGCTTTCTTT. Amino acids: CASSLTATHRDTEAFF.

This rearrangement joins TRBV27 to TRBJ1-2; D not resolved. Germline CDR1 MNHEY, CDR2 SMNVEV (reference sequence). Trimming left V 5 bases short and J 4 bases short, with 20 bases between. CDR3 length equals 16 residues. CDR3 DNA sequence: TGTGCCAGCAGTCACTGGACCGTAGATGCTGGCTATGGCTACACCTTC. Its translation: CASSHWTVDAGYGYTF.

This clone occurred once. For the CDR3, the DNA is TGTGCCAGCACCACAGTAGCGGAATACCAAGAGACCCAGTACTTC. Translated: CASTTVAEYQETQYF. The rearrangement joins TRBV7-2 to TRBJ2-5; weak D call: TRBD2 (6 bases). The CDR3 extends over 15 amino acids. Trimming took 7 bases from V and 0 from J, leaving 15 bases between them. CDR1 is SGHTA, CDR2 FQGNSA, per germline.

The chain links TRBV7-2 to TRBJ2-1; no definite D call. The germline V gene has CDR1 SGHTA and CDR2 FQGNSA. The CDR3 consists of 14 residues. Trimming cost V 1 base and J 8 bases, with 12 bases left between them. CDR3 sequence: CASSLVMEYDEQFF. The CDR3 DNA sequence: TGTGCCAGCAGCTTAGTTATGGAGTACGATGAGCAGTTCTTC.

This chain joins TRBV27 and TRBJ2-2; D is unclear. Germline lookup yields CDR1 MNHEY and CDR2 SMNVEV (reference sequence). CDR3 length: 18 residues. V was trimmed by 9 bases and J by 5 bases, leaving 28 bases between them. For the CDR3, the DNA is TGTGCCAGTTCCTCAGCCGTGGGCACCACTTTTGGTACCGGGGAGCTGTTTTTT. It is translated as CASSSAVGTTFGTGELFF.

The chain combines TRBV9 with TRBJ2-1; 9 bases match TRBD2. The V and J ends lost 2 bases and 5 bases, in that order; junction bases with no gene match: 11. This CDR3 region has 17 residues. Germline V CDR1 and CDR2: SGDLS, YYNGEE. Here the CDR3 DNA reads TGTGCCAGCAGCGTGGGTTTAGCGGGAGTACTGAACAATGAGCAGTTCTTC. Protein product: CASSVGLAGVLNNEQFF.

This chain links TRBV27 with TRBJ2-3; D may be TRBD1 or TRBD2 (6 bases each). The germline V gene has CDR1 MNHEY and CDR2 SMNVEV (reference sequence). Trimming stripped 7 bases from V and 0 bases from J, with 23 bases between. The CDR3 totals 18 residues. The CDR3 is CASIPLNPGGPSTDTQYF. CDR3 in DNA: TGTGCCAGCATTCCCCTCAATCCCGGGGGCCCTAGCACAGATACGCAGTATTTT.